This is a list of T cell receptor beta chains from one sample in a study of T cell changes during pregnancy in multiple sclerosis. Sequencing was performed with immunoSEQ multiplex PCR; in TCRdb, only in-frame clones are kept and a portion is missing. The sample contains tens of thousands of clones, just over 90% of which appear only once. The source material was peripheral blood, sampled in the third trimester of pregnancy. The receptors stem from a female donor with multiple sclerosis, enrolled in a pregnancy study. Each CDR3 is given with its conserved first and last residue. The D gene is left open where the match is weak. The listing skips clone size in some rows; elsewhere it reads once, few, many or a size class.

D gene	V gene	J gene	clone size	CDR3 protein	CDR3 DNA
NA	TRBV18	TRBJ2-1	NA	CASSSPGALDYNEQFF	TGTGCCAGCTCTTCCCCGGGAGCCCTTGACTACAATGAGCAGTTCTTC
NA	TRBV10-3	TRBJ2-2	NA	CAMKPGHTNTGELFF	TGTGCCATGAAACCGGGACACACGAACACCGGGGAGCTGTTTTTT
TRBD1	TRBV6-5	TRBJ2-7	NA	CASRQGAFYEQYF	TGTGCCAGCAGACAGGGGGCATTCTACGAGCAGTACTTC
NA	TRBV19	TRBJ1-1	NA	CASSTSGTTEAFF	TGTGCCAGTAGTACGTCAGGTACCACTGAAGCTTTCTTT
NA	TRBV4-1	TRBJ2-1	NA	CASSRPVGEWVYNEQFF	TGCGCCAGCAGCCGCCCCGTTGGGGAGTGGGTATACAATGAGCAGTTCTTC
NA	TRBV7-2	TRBJ2-7	NA	CATMVGGIRSYEQYF	TGTGCCACCATGGTCGGGGGTATAAGGTCCTACGAGCAGTACTTC
TRBD2	TRBV6-5	TRBJ2-5	NA	CASSPGGAQETQYF	TGTGCCAGCAGCCCCGGGGGGGCCCAAGAGACCCAGTACTTC
NA	TRBV10-3	TRBJ1-1	NA	CAISDATGNTEAFF	TGTGCCATCAGTGATGCGACAGGGAACACTGAAGCTTTCTTT
NA	TRBV5-6	TRBJ1-3	NA	CASSLSRGNTIYF	TGTGCCAGCAGCTTGAGTCGGGGAAACACCATATATTTT
TRBD1	TRBV18	TRBJ1-1	NA	CASSPGGQEAFF	TGTGCCAGCTCACCGGGGGGACAGGAAGCTTTCTTT
NA	TRBV12-5	TRBJ2-5	NA	CASGLPGRQETQYF	TGTGCTAGTGGTTTGCCGGGGAGACAAGAGACCCAGTACTTC
NA	TRBV10-1	TRBJ2-1	NA	CASSAAPSGAYEQFF	TGCGCCAGCAGCGCCGCGCCCAGCGGAGCTTATGAGCAGTTCTTC
TRBD1	TRBV30	TRBJ2-5	once	CAWSAGTGGERETQYF	TGTGCCTGGAGTGCTGGAACAGGGGGCGAAAGGGAGACCCAGTACTTC
NA	TRBV25-1	TRBJ1-1	NA	CASSPGYGQDTEAFF	TGTGCCAGCAGTCCAGGCTACGGCCAAGACACTGAAGCTTTCTTT
TRBD1	TRBV5-1	TRBJ2-5	NA	CASSLGQTYQETQYF	TGCGCCAGCAGCCTGGGACAGACGTACCAAGAGACCCAGTACTTC
TRBD2	TRBV4-3	TRBJ2-5	NA	CASSPGLGGGAKTQYF	TGCGCCAGCAGCCCTGGACTTGGCGGGGGGGCGAAGACCCAGTACTTC
NA	TRBV2	TRBJ1-1	once	CARGAAESSEAFF	TGTGCCAGAGGGGCAGCCGAAAGCTCTGAAGCTTTCTTT
TRBD2	TRBV6-1	TRBJ2-3	NA	CASSELPGGSQDTQYF	TGTGCCAGCAGTGAACTCCCCGGGGGGAGTCAAGATACGCAGTATTTT
NA	TRBV5-6	TRBJ2-1	NA	CASSLGPGSSSYNEQFF	TGTGCCAGCAGCTTGGGGCCAGGATCCTCCTCCTACAATGAGCAGTTCTTC
NA	TRBV7-9	TRBJ1-1	NA	CASSPILRDTSGSTEAFF	TGTGCCAGCAGCCCAATTCTCCGGGACACCTCTGGGAGCACTGAAGCTTTCTTT
TRBD1	TRBV4-3	TRBJ1-6	few	CASSQESAAGGNSPLHF	TGCGCCAGCAGCCAAGAGTCGGCGGCAGGGGGTAATTCACCCCTCCACTTT
TRBD2	TRBV6-6	TRBJ2-3	NA	CASSPSGGAADTQYF	TGTGCCAGCAGTCCGAGCGGGGGGGCTGCAGATACGCAGTATTTT
NA	TRBV4-2	TRBJ2-3	NA	CASSPRGGERDTQYF	TGTGCCAGCAGCCCAAGAGGCGGGGAGCGGGATACGCAGTATTTT
NA	TRBV11-3	TRBJ2-2	once	CASSEGREGELFF	TGTGCCAGCAGCGAGGGTCGTGAAGGGGAGCTGTTTTTT
TRBD1	TRBV6-5	TRBJ1-5	NA	CASSKTGYNNQPQHF	TGTGCCAGCAGTAAGACAGGGTATAACAATCAGCCCCAGCATTTT
TRBD2	TRBV7-9	TRBJ2-3	NA	CASSLSWASGTNLPDTQYF	TGTGCCAGCAGCTTATCATGGGCTAGCGGGACTAATTTACCAGATACGCAGTATTTT
NA	TRBV30	TRBJ2-6	NA	CASVLSGANVLTF	TGTGCGTCGGTCCTCTCTGGGGCCAACGTCCTGACTTTC
NA	TRBV14	TRBJ1-1	NA	CASSRALGNTEAFF	TGTGCCAGCAGCCGGGCCCTGGGGAACACTGAAGCTTTCTTT
NA	TRBV19	TRBJ2-2	NA	CASSIARGVKTGELFF	TGTGCCAGTAGTATAGCTCGCGGAGTCAAAACCGGGGAGCTGTTTTTT
NA	TRBV6-6	TRBJ2-3	NA	CASSYSIPGGTDTQYF	TGTGCCAGCAGTTACTCCATCCCCGGGGGCACAGATACGCAGTATTTT
TRBD2	TRBV19	TRBJ2-2	NA	CASSPREGRGRTGELFF	TGTGCCAGTAGTCCAAGGGAGGGCCGAGGTCGCACCGGGGAGCTGTTTTTT
NA	TRBV18	TRBJ2-7	NA	CASSPSDSYEQYF	TGTGCCAGCTCACCGTCGGACAGTTACGAGCAGTACTTC
TRBD1	TRBV6-4	TRBJ1-1	NA	CASAARAGGTGVKSEAFF	TGTGCCAGCGCCGCCCGGGCAGGGGGCACGGGGGTGAAGTCTGAAGCTTTCTTT